This TCR beta chain appears in the sequencing data of a study of blood T cell repertoires in COVID-19. On the study more broadly: The analysed material was cDNA or gDNA that came from T cells, B-cell-depleted T cells, or PBMCs.

This clone was detected only a few times. In the study's own analysis: How many nucleated cells were present was estimated from reference gene primer amplification. Using immunoSEQ multiplex PCR, the repertoire was profiled, and TCRdb retains in-frame clones only, with some absent. From that table come the V and J calls and clone size; the DNA was used to work out D and trimming. The data hold about 46,000 clones, with roughly 86% observed a single time. The CDR3 extends over 15 amino acids. The germline gives CDR1 MNHEY, CDR2 SVGAGI. Deletions cut 5 bases from V and 0 bases from J, with 11 bases between.

J is TRBJ1-5 and V is TRBV6-5, with unresolved D. The sequence was collected from a man at least 80 years old with active COVID-19. Sequenced material: peripheral blood. The CDR3 is CASSPSGDSNQPQHF. The CDR3 nucleotides are TGTGCCAGCAGTCCAAGCGGGGATAGCAATCAGCCCCAGCATTTT.